This is a list of T cell receptor beta chains from one sample in a study of blood T cells in healthy people across ages. Using its own MiXCR run on the 5' RACE reads, TCRdb lists one record per CDR3 protein. The sample lists 800,000 to 950,000 distinct CDR3 sequences, 25% to 30% occurring once. This same sample was also part of a study on T cells of mothers and their children.

Sample: blood. These receptor sequences come from a woman aged 40 to 50 in good health. CDR3s include the opening cysteine and the closing phenylalanine or tryptophan. D genes are given only for firm matches. The listing skips clone size in some rows; elsewhere it reads once, few, many or a size class.

abundance	d_gene	v_gene	j_gene	CDR3aa	CDR3nt
few	NA	TRBV28	TRBJ1-5	CASSPPDVSNQPQHF	TGTGCCAGCAGTCCCCCGGACGTTAGCAATCAGCCCCAGCATTTT
NA	NA	TRBV18	TRBJ2-3	CASSPQSIGDMQYF	TGTGCCAGCTCACCACAAAGTATCGGAGATATGCAGTATTTT
few	TRBD1	TRBV3-1	TRBJ1-1	CASSRNRGSTEAFF	TGTGCCAGCAGCCGCAACAGGGGATCCACTGAAGCTTTCTTT
many	TRBD1	TRBV6-2/TRBV6-3	TRBJ1-1	CASTNRGRGTEAFF	TGTGCCAGCACCAACAGGGGAAGGGGCACTGAAGCTTTCTTT
NA	NA	TRBV5-6	TRBJ1-5	CASSLSGGAFRNQPQHF	TGTGCCAGCAGCTTGTCCGGGGGCGCGTTCCGTAATCAGCCCCAGCATTTT
many	NA	TRBV9	TRBJ1-2	CASSVEGTGYGYTF	TGTGCCAGCAGCGTAGAGGGGACGGGCTATGGCTACACCTTC
few	TRBD1	TRBV24-1	TRBJ2-5	CATSRGDRGLGETQYF	TGTGCCACCAGTAGAGGGGACAGGGGTCTTGGGGAGACCCAGTACTTC
NA	NA	TRBV6-2/TRBV6-3	TRBJ1-2	CASSYSAVIGYTF	TGTGCCAGCAGTTACTCGGCCGTAATTGGCTACACCTTC
NA	NA	TRBV11-2	TRBJ2-4	CASSLDPAGRPYNEQYF	TGTGCCAGCAGCTTAGATCCGGCAGGGAGGCCCTACAATGAGCAGTACTTC
NA	NA	TRBV30	TRBJ2-3	CAWSVMAISTDTQYF	TGTGCCTGGAGTGTGATGGCAATTTCGACAGATACGCAGTATTTT
few	TRBD1	TRBV5-5	TRBJ2-6	CASSSDRGLTSGANVLTF	TGTGCCAGCAGTTCGGACAGGGGGCTGACCTCTGGGGCCAACGTCCTGACTTTC
NA	NA	TRBV5-1	TRBJ2-1	CASNPWPGTDNEQFF	TGCGCCAGCAACCCATGGCCTGGGACCGATAATGAGCAGTTCTTC
few	TRBD2	TRBV12-3/TRBV12-4	TRBJ2-3	CASRPGLAGLLASTDTQYF	TGTGCCAGCAGGCCGGGACTAGCGGGGTTACTGGCTAGCACAGATACGCAGTATTTT
NA	NA	TRBV19	TRBJ2-3	CASSRRGVSDTQYF	TGTGCCAGTAGTCGACGAGGGGTTTCGGATACGCAGTATTTT
many	TRBD2	TRBV3-1	TRBJ2-7	CASSPSGGKQYF	TGTGCCAGCAGCCCCTCCGGGGGGAAGCAGTACTTC
many	NA	TRBV29-1	TRBJ2-1	CSVEGVGVYYNEQFF	TGCAGCGTTGAAGGGGTGGGGGTTTACTACAATGAGCAGTTCTTC
many	TRBD1	TRBV7-2	TRBJ1-2	CASSLSGGTGGYGYTF	TGTGCCAGCAGCTTATCGGGAGGGACAGGGGGCTATGGCTACACCTTC
many	NA	TRBV10-3	TRBJ2-5	CAISEGGKLETQYF	TGTGCCATCAGTGAGGGCGGAAAACTAGAGACCCAGTACTTC
NA	TRBD1	TRBV15	TRBJ1-6	CATSADRAFDSPLHF	TGTGCCACCAGCGCGGACAGGGCGTTCGATTCACCCCTCCACTTT
many	NA	TRBV7-2	TRBJ2-7	CASSRGQGREQYF	TGTGCCAGCAGCAGAGGGCAGGGACGCGAGCAGTACTTC
few	NA	TRBV11-2	TRBJ2-5	CASSRLSTTSVETQYF	TGTGCCAGCAGCCGCCTTTCGACTACCTCTGTAGAGACCCAGTACTTC
NA	TRBD1	TRBV28	TRBJ2-7	CASSLRPGQNEQYF	TGTGCCAGCAGTTTAAGGCCGGGACAGAATGAGCAGTACTTC
NA	NA	TRBV5-1	TRBJ1-2	CASSLEGAAYTF	TGCGCCAGCAGCTTGGAAGGGGCGGCCTACACCTTC
NA	NA	TRBV12-3/TRBV12-4	TRBJ2-7	CASSFLQNYEQYF	TGTGCCAGCAGTTTTTTACAGAACTACGAGCAGTACTTC
NA	TRBD1	TRBV5-5	TRBJ2-7	CASSFSDRVDYEQYF	TGTGCCAGCAGCTTTTCGGACAGGGTTGACTACGAGCAGTACTTC
many	TRBD1	TRBV20-1	TRBJ1-5	CSARGQGNQPQHF	TGCAGTGCTAGGGGACAGGGAAATCAGCCCCAGCATTTT
NA	TRBD1	TRBV7-9	TRBJ1-2	CASSLVMTGYGYTF	TGTGCCAGCAGCTTAGTGATGACAGGGTATGGCTACACCTTC
once	NA	TRBV7-9	TRBJ2-1	CASSLVGRSSYNERFF	TGTGCCAGCAGCTTAGTGGGCAGGAGCTCCTACAATGAGCGGTTCTTC
NA	TRBD1	TRBV7-2	TRBJ2-3	CASSLNPPGGQGSNTQYF	TGTGCCAGCAGCTTAAACCCGCCGGGGGGACAGGGGTCGAATACGCAGTATTTT
NA	NA	TRBV6-2/TRBV6-3	TRBJ1-1	CASSLQGPDTEAFF	TGTGCCAGCAGTCTCCAGGGGCCGGACACTGAAGCTTTCTTT
few	NA	TRBV12-3/TRBV12-4	TRBJ2-7	CASSFVGASYEQYF	TGTGCCAGCAGTTTTGTGGGAGCCTCCTACGAGCAGTACTTC
many	NA	TRBV9	TRBJ2-7	CASSVGGSGRPDEQYF	TGTGCCAGCAGCGTAGGTGGGTCAGGAAGACCCGACGAGCAGTACTTC
many	TRBD1	TRBV27	TRBJ1-2	CASSPGQGYYYGYTF	TGTGCCAGCAGTCCAGGACAGGGATATTACTATGGCTACACCTTC
few	NA	TRBV7-2	TRBJ2-7	CASSLVDGSYEQYF	TGTGCCAGCAGCTTAGTGGACGGCTCCTACGAGCAGTACTTC
many	NA	TRBV4-2	TRBJ1-5	CASSQDTSPERNQPQHF	TGTGCCAGCAGCCAAGATACGAGCCCCGAGAGAAATCAGCCCCAGCATTTT
many	TRBD2	TRBV7-3	TRBJ2-1	CASSHGGVGTYNEQFF	TGTGCCAGCAGCCATGGGGGGGTAGGGACCTACAATGAGCAGTTCTTC
many	NA	TRBV7-2	TRBJ1-2	CASSRTGVGYTF	TGTGCCAGCAGTCGTACGGGGGTTGGCTACACCTTC
NA	NA	TRBV20-1	TRBJ2-2	CSAEGHGTNTGELFF	TGCAGTGCCGAGGGACATGGAACGAACACCGGGGAGCTGTTTTTT
few	NA	TRBV5-1	TRBJ2-3	CAGSLASDSRNTDTQYF	TGCGCCGGCAGCTTGGCCAGTGACTCGCGAAACACAGATACGCAGTATTTT
many	NA	TRBV27	TRBJ2-3	CASSRGVGLADTQYF	TGTGCCAGCAGTCGCGGGGTCGGTCTTGCAGATACGCAGTATTTT
many	NA	TRBV6-5	TRBJ1-2	CASSYAEVNYGYTF	TGTGCCAGCAGTTACGCGGAGGTTAACTATGGCTACACCTTC
NA	NA	TRBV3-1	TRBJ1-4	CASSQRSGATNEKLFF	TGTGCCAGCAGCCAAAGGTCGGGGGCAACTAATGAAAAACTGTTTTTT
few	NA	TRBV5-5	TRBJ2-1	CASSLTRGFSYNEQFF	TGTGCCAGCAGCTTGACCAGGGGCTTCTCCTACAATGAGCAGTTCTTC
NA	NA	TRBV4-3	TRBJ2-3	CASSQEWVGDTQYF	TGCGCCAGCAGCCAAGAATGGGTGGGAGATACGCAGTATTTT